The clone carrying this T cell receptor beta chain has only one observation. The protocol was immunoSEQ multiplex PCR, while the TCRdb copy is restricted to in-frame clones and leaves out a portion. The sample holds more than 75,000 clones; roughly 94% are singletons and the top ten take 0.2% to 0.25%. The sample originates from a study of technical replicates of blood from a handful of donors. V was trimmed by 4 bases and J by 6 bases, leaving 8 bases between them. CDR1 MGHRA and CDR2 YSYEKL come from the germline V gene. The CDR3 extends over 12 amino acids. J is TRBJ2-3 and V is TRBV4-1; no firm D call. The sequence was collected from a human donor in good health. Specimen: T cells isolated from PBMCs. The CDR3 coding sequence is TGCGCCAGCAGCCGGGCAGCCGATACGCAGTATTTT. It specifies CASSRAADTQYF.